Listed below are T cell receptor beta chains from one sample, sequenced in a study of Ad26.COV2.S vaccination and SARS-CoV-2 variants. Generated by immunoSEQ multiplex PCR, the TCRdb table keeps only in-frame clones and is missing some. The table lists some 340,000 clones, 86% of them singletons. The material was peripheral blood, obtained in a trial of Ad26.COV2.S vaccine versus placebo. Receptors were obtained from a person between 18 and 60 years old who received the Ad26.COV2.S COVID-19 vaccine or a placebo. Each CDR3 is given with its conserved first and last residue. The D gene is left open where the match is weak. Expanded clones get a size class; other rows say once, few or many, or leave the size out.

CDR3nt	CDR3aa	d_gene	v_gene	abundance	j_gene
TGCGCCAGCAGCCCCGCAGGGGCCCTACCAGGCGGTGAAGCTTTCTTT	CASSPAGALPGGEAFF	NA	TRBV5-1	NA	TRBJ1-1
TGTGCCAGCAGTTACGGCGAGGGAGAGACCCAGTACTTC	CASSYGEGETQYF	NA	TRBV6-6	once	TRBJ2-5
TGTGCCAGCTCACCAAGTCTGGGCAATCAGCCCCAGCATTTT	CASSPSLGNQPQHF	NA	TRBV18	NA	TRBJ1-5
TGTGCCTGGGACTGGGACAGGGGCAATTCACCCCTCCACTTT	CAWDWDRGNSPLHF	TRBD1	TRBV30	NA	TRBJ1-6
TGTGCCAGCACGACAGGGGTGGGTACTGAAGCTTTCTTT	CASTTGVGTEAFF	TRBD1	TRBV6-6	NA	TRBJ1-1
TGTGCCATCAGCTCCGGGACGGCGGCGAACACCGGGGAGCTGTTTTTT	CAISSGTAANTGELFF	NA	TRBV10-3	NA	TRBJ2-2
TGTGCCAGCAGCTTAGGGACAGGAAAACTGTTTTTT	CASSLGTGKLFF	TRBD1	TRBV7-8	NA	TRBJ1-4
TGTGCCAGCAGCCTGGCAGTAGTGGCGAACACCGGGGAGCTGTTTTTT	CASSLAVVANTGELFF	NA	TRBV5-4	NA	TRBJ2-2
TGTGCCAGCAGCCCCGGACCCGGAACGAGTGTAGGCTACACCTTC	CASSPGPGTSVGYTF	NA	TRBV3-1/TRBV3-2	NA	TRBJ1-2
TGTGCCAGTAGTATAATATCAGGGGGTGAAAAACTGTTTTTT	CASSIISGGEKLFF	TRBD1	TRBV19	NA	TRBJ1-4
TGTGCCAGCAGCCGGGGACAGGGTGGACCTGAAGCTTTCTTT	CASSRGQGGPEAFF	TRBD1	TRBV7-8	NA	TRBJ1-1
TGTGCCAGCAGCTTCTTGCTTAACTCTGGAAACACCATATATTTT	CASSFLLNSGNTIYF	NA	TRBV13	NA	TRBJ1-3
TGTGCCAGCTCACCACAAACTACAGGGGGCTTGGATGAAAAACTGTTTTTT	CASSPQTTGGLDEKLFF	TRBD1	TRBV18	NA	TRBJ1-4
TGTGCCTGGAGTGTTCTGGGTGTAGGCGATGGCTACACCTTC	CAWSVLGVGDGYTF	NA	TRBV30	few	TRBJ1-2
TGCGCCAGCAGCCCACAGGGGGGCGGCTCCTACGAGCAGTACTTC	CASSPQGGGSYEQYF	TRBD1	TRBV5-1	NA	TRBJ2-7
TGTGCCAGCACAAGGACACTCGAGGGCTATGGCTACACCTTC	CASTRTLEGYGYTF	NA	TRBV6-5	NA	TRBJ1-2
TGTGCCAGCAGCCAGCTTGATGTCGGGGAGCTGTTTTTT	CASSQLDVGELFF	NA	TRBV3-1/TRBV3-2	NA	TRBJ2-2